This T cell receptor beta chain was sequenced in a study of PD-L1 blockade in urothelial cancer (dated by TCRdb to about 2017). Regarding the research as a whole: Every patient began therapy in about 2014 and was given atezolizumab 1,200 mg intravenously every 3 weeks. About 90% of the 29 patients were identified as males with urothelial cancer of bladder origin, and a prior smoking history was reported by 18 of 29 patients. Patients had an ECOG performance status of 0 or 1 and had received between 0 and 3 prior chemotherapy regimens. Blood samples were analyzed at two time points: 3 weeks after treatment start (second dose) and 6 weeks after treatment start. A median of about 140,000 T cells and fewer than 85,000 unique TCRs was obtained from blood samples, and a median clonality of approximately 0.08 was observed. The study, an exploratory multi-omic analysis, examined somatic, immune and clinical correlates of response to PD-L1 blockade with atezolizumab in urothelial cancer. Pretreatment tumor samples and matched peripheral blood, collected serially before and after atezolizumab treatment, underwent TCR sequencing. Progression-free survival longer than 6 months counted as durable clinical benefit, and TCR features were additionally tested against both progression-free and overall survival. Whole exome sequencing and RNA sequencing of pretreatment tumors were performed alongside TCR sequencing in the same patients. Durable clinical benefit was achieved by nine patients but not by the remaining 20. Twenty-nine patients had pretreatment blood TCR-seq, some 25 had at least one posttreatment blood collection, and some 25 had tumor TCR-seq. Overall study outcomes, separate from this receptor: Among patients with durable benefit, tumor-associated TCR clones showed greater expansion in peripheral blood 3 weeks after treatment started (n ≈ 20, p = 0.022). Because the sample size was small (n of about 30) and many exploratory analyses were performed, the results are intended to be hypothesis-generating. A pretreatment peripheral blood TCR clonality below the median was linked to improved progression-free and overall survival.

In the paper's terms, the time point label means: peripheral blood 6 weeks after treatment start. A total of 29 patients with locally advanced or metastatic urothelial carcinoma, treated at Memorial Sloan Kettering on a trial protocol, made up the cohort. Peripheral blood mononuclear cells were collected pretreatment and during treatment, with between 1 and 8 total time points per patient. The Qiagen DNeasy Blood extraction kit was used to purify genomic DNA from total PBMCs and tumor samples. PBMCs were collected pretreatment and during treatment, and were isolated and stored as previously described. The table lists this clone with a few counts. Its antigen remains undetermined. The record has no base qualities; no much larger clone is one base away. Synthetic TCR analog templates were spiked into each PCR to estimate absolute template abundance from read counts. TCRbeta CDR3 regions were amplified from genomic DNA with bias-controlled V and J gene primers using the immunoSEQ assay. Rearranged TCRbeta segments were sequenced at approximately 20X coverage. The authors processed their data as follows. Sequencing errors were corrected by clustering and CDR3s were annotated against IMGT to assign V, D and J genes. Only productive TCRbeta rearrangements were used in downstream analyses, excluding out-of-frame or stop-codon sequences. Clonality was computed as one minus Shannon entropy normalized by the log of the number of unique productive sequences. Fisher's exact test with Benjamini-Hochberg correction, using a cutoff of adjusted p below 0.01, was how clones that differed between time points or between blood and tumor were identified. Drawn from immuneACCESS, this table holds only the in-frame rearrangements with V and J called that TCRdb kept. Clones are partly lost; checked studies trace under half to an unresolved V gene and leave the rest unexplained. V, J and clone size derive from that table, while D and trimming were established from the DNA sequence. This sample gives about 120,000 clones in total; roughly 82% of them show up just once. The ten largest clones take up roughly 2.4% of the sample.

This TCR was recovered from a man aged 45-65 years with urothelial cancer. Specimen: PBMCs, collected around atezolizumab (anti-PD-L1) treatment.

The DNA sequence is given as TGCGCCAGCAGCTTGCGGAGCATGAACACCGGGGAGCTGTTTTTT. This codes for CASSLRSMNTGELFF. The chain is encoded by TRBV5-1 joined to TRBJ2-2; too little of a D gene remains to name it. Including cysteine and phenylalanine, the CDR3 has 15 amino acids. This entry keeps only the CDR3 DNA: 45 bases, framed from base 1. CDR1 and CDR2 are drawn from the germline V gene: SGHRS, YFSETQ. A distance of 8 bases separates the germline ends of V and J, which lose 1 base and 1 base respectively.